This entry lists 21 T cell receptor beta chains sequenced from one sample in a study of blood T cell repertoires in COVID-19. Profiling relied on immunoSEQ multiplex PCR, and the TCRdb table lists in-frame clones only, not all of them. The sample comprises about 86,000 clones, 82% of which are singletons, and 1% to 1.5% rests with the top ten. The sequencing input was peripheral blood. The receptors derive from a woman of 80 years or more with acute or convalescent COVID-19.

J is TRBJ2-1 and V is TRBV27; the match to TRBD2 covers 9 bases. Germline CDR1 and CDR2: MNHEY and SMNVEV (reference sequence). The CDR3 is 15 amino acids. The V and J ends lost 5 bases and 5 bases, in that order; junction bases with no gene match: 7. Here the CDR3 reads CASSPRLAENNEQFF. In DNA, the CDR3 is TGTGCCAGCAGTCCGAGACTAGCGGAGAACAATGAGCAGTTCTTC.

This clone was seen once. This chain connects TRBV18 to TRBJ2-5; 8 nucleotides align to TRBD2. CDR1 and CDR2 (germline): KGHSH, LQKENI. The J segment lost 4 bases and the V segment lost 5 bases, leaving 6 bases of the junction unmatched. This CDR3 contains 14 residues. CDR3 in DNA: TGTGCCAGCTCATCCCTCCGGGGGGGAGAGACCCAGTACTTC. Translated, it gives CASSSLRGGETQYF.

The CDR3: CASSERRREGAFPSSTDTQYF. CDR3 coding DNA: TGTGCCAGCAGTGAAAGGCGCCGCGAGGGGGCGTTCCCCTCTAGCACAGATACGCAGTATTTT. V is TRBV6-1 and J is TRBJ2-3; TRBD1 matches 7 bases. The V and J ends lost 2 bases and 0 bases, in that order; junction bases with no gene match: 20. The CDR3 runs to 21 residues. Germline V gene sequence: CDR1 MNHNS, CDR2 SASEGT.

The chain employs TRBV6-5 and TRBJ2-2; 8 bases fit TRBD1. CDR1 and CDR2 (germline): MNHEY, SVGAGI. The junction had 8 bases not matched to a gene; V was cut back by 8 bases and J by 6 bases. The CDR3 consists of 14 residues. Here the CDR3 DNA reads TGTGCCAGCCCGACAGGGGAGAATGCCGGGGAGCTGTTTTTT. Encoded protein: CASPTGENAGELFF.

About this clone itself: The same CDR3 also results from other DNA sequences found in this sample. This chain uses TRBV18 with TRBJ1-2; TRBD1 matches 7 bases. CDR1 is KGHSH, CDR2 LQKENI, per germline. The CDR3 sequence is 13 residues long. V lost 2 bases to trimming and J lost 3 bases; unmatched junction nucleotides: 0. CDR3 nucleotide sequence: TGTGCCAGCTCACCAGGGACAGACTATGGCTACACCTTC. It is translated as CASSPGTDYGYTF.

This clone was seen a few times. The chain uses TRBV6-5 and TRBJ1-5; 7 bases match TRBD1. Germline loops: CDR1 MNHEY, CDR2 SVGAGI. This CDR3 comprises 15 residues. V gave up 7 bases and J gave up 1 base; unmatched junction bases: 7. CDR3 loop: CASMQGVNSNQPQHF. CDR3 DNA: TGTGCCAGCATGCAGGGGGTAAACAGCAATCAGCCCCAGCATTTT.

In nucleotides, the CDR3 is TGTGCCAGCAGCTTAGCGCGGGCAACTCCCGCCACAGATACGCAGTATTTT. Translating it yields CASSLARATPATDTQYF. The genes are TRBV7-9 and TRBJ2-3; TRBD2 might be the D (5 bases). Trimming cost V 0 bases and J 2 bases, with 15 bases left between them. The germline V gene has CDR1 SEHNR and CDR2 FQNEAQ (reference sequence). The CDR3 loop spans 17 amino acids.

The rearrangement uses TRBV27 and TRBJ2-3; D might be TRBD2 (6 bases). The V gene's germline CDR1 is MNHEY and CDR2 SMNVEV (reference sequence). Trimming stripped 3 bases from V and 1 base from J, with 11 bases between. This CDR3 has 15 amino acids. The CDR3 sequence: CASSFGGSGTDTQYF. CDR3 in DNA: TGTGCCAGCAGTTTTGGGGGGAGCGGCACAGATACGCAGTATTTT.

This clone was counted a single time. Written as DNA, the CDR3 is TGTGCCAGCATGGAGGGTAGGAGAAACATTCAGTACTTC. Translated: CASMEGRRNIQYF. The chain has TRBV6-5 and TRBJ2-4, with a tentative D call TRBD2 (6 bases). The V end was cut by 7 bases, the J end by 6 bases, with 13 bases between. CDR1 and CDR2 from the germline V gene are MNHEY and SVGAGI. This CDR3 comprises 13 residues.

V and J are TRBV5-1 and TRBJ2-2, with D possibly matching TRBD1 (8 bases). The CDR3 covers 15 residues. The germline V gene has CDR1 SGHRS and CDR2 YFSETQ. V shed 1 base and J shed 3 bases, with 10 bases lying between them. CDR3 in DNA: TGCGCCAGCAGCTTGACAGGGGGGGACACCGGGGAGCTGTTTTTT. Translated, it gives CASSLTGGDTGELFF.

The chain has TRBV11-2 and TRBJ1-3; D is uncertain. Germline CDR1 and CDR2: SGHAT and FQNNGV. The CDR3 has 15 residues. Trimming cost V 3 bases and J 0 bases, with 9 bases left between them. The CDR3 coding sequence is TGTGCCAGCAGCTTCCAGAAAAGCTCTGGAAACACCATATATTTT. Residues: CASSFQKSSGNTIYF.

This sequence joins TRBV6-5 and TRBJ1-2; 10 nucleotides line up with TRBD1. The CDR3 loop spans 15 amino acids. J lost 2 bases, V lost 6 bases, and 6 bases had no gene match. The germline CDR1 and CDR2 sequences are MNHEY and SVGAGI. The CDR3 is CASSQDRGLNYGYTF. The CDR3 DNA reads TGTGCCAGCAGCCAGGACAGGGGGTTGAACTATGGCTACACCTTC.

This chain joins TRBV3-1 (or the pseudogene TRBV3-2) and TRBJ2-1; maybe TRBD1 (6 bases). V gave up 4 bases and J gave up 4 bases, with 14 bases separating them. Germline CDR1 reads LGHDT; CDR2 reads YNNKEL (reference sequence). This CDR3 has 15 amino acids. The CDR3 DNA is TGTGCCAGCAGCCGACCCCAGACAGGATACAATGAGCAGTTCTTC. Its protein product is CASSRPQTGYNEQFF.

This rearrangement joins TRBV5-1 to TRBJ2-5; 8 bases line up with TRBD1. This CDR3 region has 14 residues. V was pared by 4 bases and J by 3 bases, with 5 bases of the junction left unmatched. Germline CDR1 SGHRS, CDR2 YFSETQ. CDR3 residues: CASSPGGTEETQYF. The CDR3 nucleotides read TGCGCCAGCAGCCCAGGGGGCACTGAAGAGACCCAGTACTTC.

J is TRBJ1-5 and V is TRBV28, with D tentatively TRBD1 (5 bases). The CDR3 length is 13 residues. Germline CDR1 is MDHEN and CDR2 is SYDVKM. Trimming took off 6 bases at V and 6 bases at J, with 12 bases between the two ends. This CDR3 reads CASSTQGGQPQHF. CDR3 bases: TGTGCCAGCAGCACTCAGGGAGGTCAGCCCCAGCATTTT. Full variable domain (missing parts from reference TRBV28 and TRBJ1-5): DVKVTQSSRYLVKRTGEKVFLECVQDMDHENMFWYRQDPGLGLRLIYFSYDVKMKEKGDIPEGYSVSREKKERFSLILESASTNQTSMYLCASSTQGGQPQHFGDGTRLSIL.

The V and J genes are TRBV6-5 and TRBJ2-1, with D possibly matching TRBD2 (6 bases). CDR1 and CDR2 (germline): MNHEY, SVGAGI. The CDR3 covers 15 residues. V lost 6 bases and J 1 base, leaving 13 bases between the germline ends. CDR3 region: CASRTSGSSYNEQFF. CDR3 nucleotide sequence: TGTGCCAGCAGAACCAGCGGGTCATCCTACAATGAGCAGTTCTTC.

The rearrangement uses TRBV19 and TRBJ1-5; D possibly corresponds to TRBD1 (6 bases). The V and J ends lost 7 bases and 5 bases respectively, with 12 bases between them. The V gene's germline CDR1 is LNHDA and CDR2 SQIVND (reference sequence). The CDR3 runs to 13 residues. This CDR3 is CASTGTIDQPQHF. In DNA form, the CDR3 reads TGTGCCAGTACAGGGACAATAGATCAGCCCCAGCATTTT.

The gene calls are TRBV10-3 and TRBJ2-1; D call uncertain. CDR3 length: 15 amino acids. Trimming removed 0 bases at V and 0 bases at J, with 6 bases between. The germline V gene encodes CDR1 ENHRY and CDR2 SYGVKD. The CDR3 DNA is TGTGCCATCAGTGAGTCAACGGTCTCCTACAATGAGCAGTTCTTC. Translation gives CAISESTVSYNEQFF.

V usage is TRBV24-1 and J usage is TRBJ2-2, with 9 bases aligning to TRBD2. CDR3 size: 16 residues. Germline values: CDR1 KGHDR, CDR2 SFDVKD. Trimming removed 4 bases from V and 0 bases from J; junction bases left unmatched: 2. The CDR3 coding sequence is TGTGCCACCAGTGACCCTAGCGGGACGAACACCGGGGAGCTGTTTTTT. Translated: CATSDPSGTNTGELFF.

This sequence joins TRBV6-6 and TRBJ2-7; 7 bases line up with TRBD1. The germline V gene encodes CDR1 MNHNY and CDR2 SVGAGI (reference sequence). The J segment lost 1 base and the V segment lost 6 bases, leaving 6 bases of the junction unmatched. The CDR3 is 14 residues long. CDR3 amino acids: CASRPGQPSYEQYF. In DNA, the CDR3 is TGTGCCAGCAGACCGGGACAGCCGTCCTACGAGCAGTACTTC.

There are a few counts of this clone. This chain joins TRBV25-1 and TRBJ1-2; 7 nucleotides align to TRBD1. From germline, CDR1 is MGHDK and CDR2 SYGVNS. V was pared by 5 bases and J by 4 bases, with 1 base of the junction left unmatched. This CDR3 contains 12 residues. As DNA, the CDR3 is TGTGCCAGCAGTTCAGGGGGCTATGGCTACACCTTC. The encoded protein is CASSSGGYGYTF.